The clone carrying this TCR beta chain was observed at least ten times. Its antigen is currently unknown. V was pared by 1 base and J by 4 bases, with 10 bases between. This CDR3 is built from 15 residues. CDR1 and CDR2 from the germline V gene are SGHDN and FVKESK. This entry belongs to a study of CD8 T cells in ankylosing spondylitis. Broader study findings: It appeared that ankylosing spondylitis blood was characterized by a TCR beta motif of fewer than ten highly homologous variants. Reportedly, matched ankylosing spondylitis synovial fluid was significantly enriched for disease-linked clones.

Each CDR3 protein is one row after TCRdb ran MiXCR on the 5' RACE reads. Here the sample spans some 200,000 distinct CDR3 sequences, around 25% being singletons. The clonotype originates from a male donor with ankylosing spondylitis or in good health (not recorded which). V usage is TRBV14 and J usage is TRBJ2-2; the D is unclear. Sequences were obtained from blood, either unsorted or a sorted T cell fraction (not recorded which). This CDR3 is CASSQVRSATGELFF. The CDR3 nucleotides read TGTGCCAGCAGCCAAGTTCGGTCAGCCACCGGGGAGCTGTTTTTT.